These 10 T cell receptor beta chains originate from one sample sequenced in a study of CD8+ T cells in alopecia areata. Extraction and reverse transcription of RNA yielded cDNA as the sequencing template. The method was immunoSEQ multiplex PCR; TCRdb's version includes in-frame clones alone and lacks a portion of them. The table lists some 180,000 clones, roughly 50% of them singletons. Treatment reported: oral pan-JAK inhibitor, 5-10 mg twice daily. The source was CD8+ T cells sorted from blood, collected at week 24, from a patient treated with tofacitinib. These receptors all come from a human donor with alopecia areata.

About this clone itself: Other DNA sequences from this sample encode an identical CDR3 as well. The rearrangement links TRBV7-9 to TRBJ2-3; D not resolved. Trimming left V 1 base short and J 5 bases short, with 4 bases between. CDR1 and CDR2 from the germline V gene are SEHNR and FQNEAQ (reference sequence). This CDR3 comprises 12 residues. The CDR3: CASSLGRDTQYF. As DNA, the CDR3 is TGTGCCAGCAGCTTAGGCAGAGATACGCAGTATTTT.

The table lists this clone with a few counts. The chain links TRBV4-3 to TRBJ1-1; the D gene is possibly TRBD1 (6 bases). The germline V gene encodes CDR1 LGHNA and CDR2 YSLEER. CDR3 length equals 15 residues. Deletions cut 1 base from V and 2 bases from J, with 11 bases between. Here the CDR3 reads CASSQGRGTNTEAFF. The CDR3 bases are TGCGCCAGCAGCCAAGGTCGGGGGACAAACACTGAAGCTTTCTTT.

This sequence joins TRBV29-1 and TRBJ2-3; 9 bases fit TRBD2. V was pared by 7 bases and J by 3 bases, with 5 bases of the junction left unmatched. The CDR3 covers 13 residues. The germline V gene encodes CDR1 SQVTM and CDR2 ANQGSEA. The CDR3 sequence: CSGRGGGTDTQYF. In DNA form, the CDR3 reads TGCAGCGGGCGGGGGGGCGGAACAGATACGCAGTATTTT.

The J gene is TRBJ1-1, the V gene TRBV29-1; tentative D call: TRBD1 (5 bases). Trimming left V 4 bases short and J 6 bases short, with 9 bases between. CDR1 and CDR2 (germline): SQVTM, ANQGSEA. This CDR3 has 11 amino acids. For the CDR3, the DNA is TGCAGCGTTGCCGGAGGGGCTGAAGCTTTCTTT. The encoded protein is CSVAGGAEAFF. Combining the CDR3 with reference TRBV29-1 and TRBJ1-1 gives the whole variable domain SAVISQKPSRDICQRGTSLTIQCQVDSQVTMMFWYRQQPGQSLTLIATANQGSEATYESGFVIDKFPISRPNLTFSTLTVSNMSPEDSSIYLCSVAGGAEAFFGQGTRLTVV.

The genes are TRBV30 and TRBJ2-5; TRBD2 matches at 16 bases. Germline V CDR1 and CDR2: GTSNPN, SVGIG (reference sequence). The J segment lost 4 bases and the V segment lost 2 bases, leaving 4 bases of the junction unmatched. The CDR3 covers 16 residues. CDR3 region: CAWSSGTSGGAETQYF. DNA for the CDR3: TGTGCCTGGAGTTCTGGGACTAGCGGGGGGGCAGAGACCCAGTACTTC.

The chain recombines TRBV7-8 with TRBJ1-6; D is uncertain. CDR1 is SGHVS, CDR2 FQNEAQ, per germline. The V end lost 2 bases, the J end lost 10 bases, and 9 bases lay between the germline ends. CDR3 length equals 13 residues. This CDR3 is CASSLSPGSPLHF. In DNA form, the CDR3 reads TGTGCCAGCAGCTTAAGTCCGGGATCACCCCTCCACTTT. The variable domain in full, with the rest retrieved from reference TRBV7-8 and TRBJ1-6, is GAGVSQSPRYKVAKRGQDVALRCDPISGHVSLFWYQQALGQGPEFLTYFQNEAQLDKSGLPSDRFFAERPEGSVSTLKIQRTQQEDSAVYLCASSLSPGSPLHFGNGTRLTVT.

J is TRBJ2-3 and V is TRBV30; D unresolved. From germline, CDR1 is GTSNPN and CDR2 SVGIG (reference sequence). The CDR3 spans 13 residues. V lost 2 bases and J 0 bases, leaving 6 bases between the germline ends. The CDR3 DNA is TGTGCCTGGAGTCAAGCGAGCACAGATACGCAGTATTTT. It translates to CAWSQASTDTQYF.

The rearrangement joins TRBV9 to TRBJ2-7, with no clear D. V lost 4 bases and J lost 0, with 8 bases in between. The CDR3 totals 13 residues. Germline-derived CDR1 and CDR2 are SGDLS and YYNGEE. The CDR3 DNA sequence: TGTGCCAGCAGCTCGCCAGCCTCCTACGAGCAGTACTTC. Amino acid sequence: CASSSPASYEQYF.

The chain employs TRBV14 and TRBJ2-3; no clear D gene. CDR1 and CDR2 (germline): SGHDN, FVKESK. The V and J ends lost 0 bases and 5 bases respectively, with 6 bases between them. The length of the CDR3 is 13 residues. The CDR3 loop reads CASSQDQEDTQYF. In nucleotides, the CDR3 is TGTGCCAGCAGCCAAGATCAGGAAGATACGCAGTATTTT.

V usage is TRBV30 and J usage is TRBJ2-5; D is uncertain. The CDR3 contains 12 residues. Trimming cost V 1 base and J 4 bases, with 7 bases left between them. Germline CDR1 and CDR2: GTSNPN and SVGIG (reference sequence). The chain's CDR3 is CAWSDVGETQYF. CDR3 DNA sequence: TGTGCCTGGAGTGATGTGGGAGAGACCCAGTACTTC.